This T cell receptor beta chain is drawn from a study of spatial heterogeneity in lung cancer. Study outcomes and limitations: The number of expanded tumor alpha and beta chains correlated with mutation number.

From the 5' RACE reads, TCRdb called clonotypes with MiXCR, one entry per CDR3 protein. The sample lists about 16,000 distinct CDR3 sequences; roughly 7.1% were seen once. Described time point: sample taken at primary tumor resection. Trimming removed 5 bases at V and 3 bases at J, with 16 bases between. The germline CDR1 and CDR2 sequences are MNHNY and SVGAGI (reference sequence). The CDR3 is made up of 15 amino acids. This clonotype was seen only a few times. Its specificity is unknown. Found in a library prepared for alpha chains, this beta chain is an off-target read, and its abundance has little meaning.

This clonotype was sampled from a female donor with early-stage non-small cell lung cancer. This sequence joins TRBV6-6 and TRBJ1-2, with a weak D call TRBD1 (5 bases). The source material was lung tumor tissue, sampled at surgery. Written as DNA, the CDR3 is TGTGCCAGCAGTCCTTCGGGGCAGGGCGACTATGGCTACACCTTC. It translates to CASSPSGQGDYGYTF.